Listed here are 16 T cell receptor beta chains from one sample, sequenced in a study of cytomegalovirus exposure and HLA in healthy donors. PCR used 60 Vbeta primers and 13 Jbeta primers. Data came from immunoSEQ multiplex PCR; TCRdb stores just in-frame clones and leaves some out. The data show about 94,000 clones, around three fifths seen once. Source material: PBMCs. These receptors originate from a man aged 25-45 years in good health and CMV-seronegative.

The CDR3 DNA follows: TGTGCCAGTAGCCTCGCCTCAAGGGGGGGAACAGATACGCAGTATTTT. Translating gives CASSLASRGGTDTQYF. V usage is TRBV19 and J usage is TRBJ2-3; weak D call: TRBD2 (7 bases). Germline V gene lookup returns CDR1 LNHDA and CDR2 SQIVND (reference sequence). The CDR3 covers 16 residues. Between the trimmed V and J ends, which lost 6 bases and 3 bases, there was a span of 19 bases. The whole variable domain, remainder taken from reference TRBV19 and TRBJ2-3, is DGGITQSPKYLFRKEGQNVTLSCEQNLNHDAMYWYRQDPGQGLRLIYYSQIVNDFQKGDIAEGYSVSREKKESFPLTVTSAQKNPTAFYLCASSLASRGGTDTQYFGPGTRLTVL.

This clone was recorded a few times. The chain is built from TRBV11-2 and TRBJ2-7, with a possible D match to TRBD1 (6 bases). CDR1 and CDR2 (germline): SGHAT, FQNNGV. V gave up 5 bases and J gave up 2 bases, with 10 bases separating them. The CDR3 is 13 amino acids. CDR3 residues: CASSQGLPYEQYF. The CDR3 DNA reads TGTGCCAGCAGCCAGGGGCTACCCTACGAGCAGTACTTC.

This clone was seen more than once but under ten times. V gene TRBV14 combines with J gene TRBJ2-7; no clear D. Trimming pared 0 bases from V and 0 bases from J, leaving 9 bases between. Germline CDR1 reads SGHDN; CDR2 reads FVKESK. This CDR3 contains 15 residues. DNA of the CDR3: TGTGCCAGCAGCCAAGATATACAGAGCTCCTACGAGCAGTACTTC. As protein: CASSQDIQSSYEQYF.

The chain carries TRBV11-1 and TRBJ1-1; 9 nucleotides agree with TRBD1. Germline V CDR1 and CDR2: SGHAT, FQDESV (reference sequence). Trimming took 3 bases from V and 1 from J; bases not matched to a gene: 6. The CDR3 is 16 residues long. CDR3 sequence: CASSLGDRVRNTEAFF. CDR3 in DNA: TGTGCCAGCAGCTTGGGGGACAGGGTGAGGAACACTGAAGCTTTCTTT.

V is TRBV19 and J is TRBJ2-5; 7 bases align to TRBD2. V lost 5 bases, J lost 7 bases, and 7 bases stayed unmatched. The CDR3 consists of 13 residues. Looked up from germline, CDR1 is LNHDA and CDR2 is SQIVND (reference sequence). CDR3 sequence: CASSEGGRGTQYF. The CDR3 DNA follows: TGTGCCAGTAGTGAGGGAGGGAGGGGGACCCAGTACTTC.

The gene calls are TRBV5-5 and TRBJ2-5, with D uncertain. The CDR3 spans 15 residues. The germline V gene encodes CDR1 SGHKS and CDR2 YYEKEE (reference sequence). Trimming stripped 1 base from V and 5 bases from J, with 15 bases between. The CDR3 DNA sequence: TGTGCCAGCAGCTTGCTCGTAGGCCTCGGGGAGACCCAGTACTTC. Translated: CASSLLVGLGETQYF.

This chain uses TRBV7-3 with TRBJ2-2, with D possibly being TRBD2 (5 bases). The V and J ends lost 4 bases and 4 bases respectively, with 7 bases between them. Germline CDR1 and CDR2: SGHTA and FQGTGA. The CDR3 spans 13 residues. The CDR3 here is CASSSGFTGELFF. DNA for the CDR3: TGTGCCAGCAGCTCGGGATTCACCGGGGAGCTGTTTTTT. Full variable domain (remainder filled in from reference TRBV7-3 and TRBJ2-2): GAGVSQTPSNKVTEKGKYVELRCDPISGHTALYWYRQSLGQGPEFLIYFQGTGAADDSGLPNDRFFAVRPEGSVSTLKIQRTERGDSAVYLCASSSGFTGELFFGEGSRLTVL.

This chain's CDR3 is CASSFPGQGTYEQYF. CDR3 sequence (DNA): TGTGCCAGCAGTTTCCCGGGACAGGGGACCTACGAGCAGTACTTC. The rearrangement links TRBV7-9 to TRBJ2-7; 10 bases line up with TRBD1. Unmatched junction bases numbered 7, after V lost 6 bases and J lost 2 bases. The CDR3 is 15 amino acids. From germline, CDR1 is SEHNR and CDR2 FQNEAQ (reference sequence).

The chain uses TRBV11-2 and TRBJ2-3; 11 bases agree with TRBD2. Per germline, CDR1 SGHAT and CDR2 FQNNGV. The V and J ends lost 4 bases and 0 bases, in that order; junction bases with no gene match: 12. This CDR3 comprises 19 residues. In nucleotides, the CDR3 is TGTGCCAGCAGCTCCCCTCGGACTAGCGGGTTTTCTAGCACAGATACGCAGTATTTT. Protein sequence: CASSSPRTSGFSSTDTQYF.

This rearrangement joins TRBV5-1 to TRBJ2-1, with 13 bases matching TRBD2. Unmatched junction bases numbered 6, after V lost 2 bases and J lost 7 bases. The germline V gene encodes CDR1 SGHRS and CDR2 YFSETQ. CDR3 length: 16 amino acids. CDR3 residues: CASSLRTSGSGNEQFF. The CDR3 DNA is TGCGCCAGCAGCTTAAGGACTAGCGGGAGTGGTAATGAGCAGTTCTTC.

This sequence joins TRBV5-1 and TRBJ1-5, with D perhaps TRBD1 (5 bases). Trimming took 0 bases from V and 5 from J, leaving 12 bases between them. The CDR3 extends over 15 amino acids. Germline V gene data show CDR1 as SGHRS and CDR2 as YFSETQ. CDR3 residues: CASSLAGTSDQPQHF. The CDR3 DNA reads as TGCGCCAGCAGCTTGGCGGGGACTTCGGATCAGCCCCAGCATTTT.

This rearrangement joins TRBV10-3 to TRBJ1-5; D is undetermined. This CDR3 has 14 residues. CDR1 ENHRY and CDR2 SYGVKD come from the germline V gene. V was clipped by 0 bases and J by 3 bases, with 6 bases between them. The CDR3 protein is CAISESRDNQPQHF. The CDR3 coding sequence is TGTGCCATCAGTGAGTCGCGGGACAATCAGCCCCAGCATTTT.

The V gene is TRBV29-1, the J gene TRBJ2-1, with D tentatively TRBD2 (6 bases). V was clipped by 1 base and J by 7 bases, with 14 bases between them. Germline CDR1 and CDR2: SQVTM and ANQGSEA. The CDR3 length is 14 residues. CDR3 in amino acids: CSVEGRPGGNEQFF. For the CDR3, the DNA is TGCAGCGTTGAAGGAAGACCCGGGGGAAATGAGCAGTTCTTC.

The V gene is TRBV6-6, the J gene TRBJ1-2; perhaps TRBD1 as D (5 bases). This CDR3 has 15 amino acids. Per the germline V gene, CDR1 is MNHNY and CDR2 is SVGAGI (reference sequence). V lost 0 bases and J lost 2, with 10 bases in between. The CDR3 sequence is CASSYSKGPNYGYTF. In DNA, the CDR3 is TGTGCCAGCAGTTACTCCAAGGGGCCGAACTATGGCTACACCTTC.

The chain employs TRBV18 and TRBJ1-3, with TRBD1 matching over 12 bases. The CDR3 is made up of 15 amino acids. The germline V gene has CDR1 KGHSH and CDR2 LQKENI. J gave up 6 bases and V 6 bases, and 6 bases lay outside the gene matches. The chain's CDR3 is CASSAGTGGENTIYF. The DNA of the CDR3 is TGTGCCAGCTCGGCCGGGACAGGGGGCGAAAACACCATATATTTT.

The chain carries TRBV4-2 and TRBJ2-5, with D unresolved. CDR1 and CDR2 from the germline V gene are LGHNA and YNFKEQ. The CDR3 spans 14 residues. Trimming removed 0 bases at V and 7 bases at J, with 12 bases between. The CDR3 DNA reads TGTGCCAGCAGCCAAGACCTTCTAGTTGGGACCCAGTACTTC. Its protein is CASSQDLLVGTQYF.